Listed below are T cell receptor beta chains from one sample, sequenced in a study of T cells in localized non-small cell lung cancer. Produced via immunoSEQ multiplex PCR; TCRdb's table is partial and in-frame only. This table holds 70,000 or so clones, 84% found once. Here the sequenced sample was peripheral blood, taken before any cancer treatment. Receptors were obtained from a female donor at least 60 years old with stage I lung adenocarcinoma. Both conserved end residues are part of each CDR3. Each record gives: J gene, clone size, V gene, CDR3 protein. Size tells how often a clone was seen (once, few, many) or the class of an expanded clone, and some rows leave it out.

j_gene: TRBJ1-6; abundance: .; v_gene: TRBV10-2; CDR3aa: CASRRDRESPFHF
j_gene: TRBJ1-5; abundance: .; v_gene: TRBV28; CDR3aa: CASSFERIYSNQPQHF
j_gene: TRBJ1-2; abundance: .; v_gene: TRBV4-1; CDR3aa: CASSQVGYGYTF
j_gene: TRBJ2-2; abundance: few; v_gene: TRBV6-5; CDR3aa: CASRMGQGSPGELFF
j_gene: TRBJ2-7; abundance: .; v_gene: TRBV4-1; CDR3aa: CASSRSAGTATYEQYF
j_gene: TRBJ1-3; abundance: .; v_gene: TRBV7-9; CDR3aa: CASSFGRNTIYF
j_gene: TRBJ2-3; abundance: .; v_gene: TRBV6-1; CDR3aa: CASSRDRGTDTQYF
j_gene: TRBJ2-7; abundance: .; v_gene: TRBV19; CDR3aa: CASSSSIHATSYEQYF
j_gene: TRBJ2-7; abundance: .; v_gene: TRBV5-4; CDR3aa: CASSREVGAVGEQYF
j_gene: TRBJ2-2; abundance: once; v_gene: TRBV28; CDR3aa: CASRKTRSSNTGELFF
j_gene: TRBJ1-3; abundance: .; v_gene: TRBV7-3; CDR3aa: CASSLTGWGNTIYF
j_gene: TRBJ1-2; abundance: .; v_gene: TRBV11-3; CDR3aa: CASSLDSLGGDGYTF
j_gene: TRBJ1-4; abundance: .; v_gene: TRBV28; CDR3aa: CASSFRGLNEKLFF
j_gene: TRBJ1-5; abundance: .; v_gene: TRBV18; CDR3aa: CASSAQGGGQPQHF
j_gene: TRBJ1-4; abundance: .; v_gene: TRBV2; CDR3aa: CASSIYTTNEKLFF
j_gene: TRBJ1-1; abundance: .; v_gene: TRBV7-9; CDR3aa: CASSTQGDTEAFF
j_gene: TRBJ2-7; abundance: once; v_gene: TRBV10-2; CDR3aa: CASSVALDGTYEQYF
j_gene: TRBJ2-1; abundance: .; v_gene: TRBV4-2; CDR3aa: CASSQAPGDYNEQFF
j_gene: TRBJ2-7; abundance: .; v_gene: TRBV5-1; CDR3aa: CASSYRPGASAGEQYF
j_gene: TRBJ1-2; abundance: .; v_gene: TRBV6-5; CDR3aa: CASSRGQGGYGYTF
j_gene: TRBJ2-3; abundance: once; v_gene: TRBV2; CDR3aa: CASSGEYTDTQYF
j_gene: TRBJ2-2; abundance: .; v_gene: TRBV28; CDR3aa: CASGGPNTGELFF
j_gene: TRBJ2-1; abundance: once; v_gene: TRBV6-1; CDR3aa: CASKGQGAGEQFF
j_gene: TRBJ2-7; abundance: .; v_gene: TRBV7-9; CDR3aa: CASSRRTDRYEQYF
j_gene: TRBJ1-1; abundance: .; v_gene: TRBV6-1; CDR3aa: CASREDFSGITEAFF
j_gene: TRBJ2-5; abundance: .; v_gene: TRBV13; CDR3aa: CASSLGGTGMETQYF
j_gene: TRBJ2-3; abundance: .; v_gene: TRBV5-4; CDR3aa: CASSFRTGPSDTQYF
j_gene: TRBJ2-3; abundance: .; v_gene: TRBV5-1; CDR3aa: CASSPRVPPPADTQYF
j_gene: TRBJ2-5; abundance: .; v_gene: TRBV7-7; CDR3aa: CASSPRHF
j_gene: TRBJ2-2; abundance: .; v_gene: TRBV5-1; CDR3aa: CASRTGGAGVTGELFF
j_gene: TRBJ1-5; abundance: .; v_gene: TRBV19; CDR3aa: CASSPGREWEPQHF
j_gene: TRBJ1-1; abundance: .; v_gene: TRBV4-1; CDR3aa: CASSRYTEAFF
j_gene: TRBJ2-5; abundance: .; v_gene: TRBV5-1; CDR3aa: CASSYGNQETQYF
j_gene: TRBJ1-2; abundance: .; v_gene: TRBV29-1; CDR3aa: CSVEKGAGGTYGYTF
j_gene: TRBJ1-2; abundance: .; v_gene: TRBV4-3; CDR3aa: CASSQDLASGGYTF
j_gene: TRBJ2-5; abundance: .; v_gene: TRBV2; CDR3aa: CASSTSGQETQYF
j_gene: TRBJ2-2; abundance: .; v_gene: TRBV6-6; CDR3aa: CASTPGQGAGELFF
j_gene: TRBJ1-2; abundance: .; v_gene: TRBV4-1; CDR3aa: CASSRQDSNYGYTF
j_gene: TRBJ2-2; abundance: .; v_gene: TRBV5-1; CDR3aa: CASSLGIGETGELFF
j_gene: TRBJ1-3; abundance: few; v_gene: TRBV5-4; CDR3aa: CASSLTGGGNTIYF
j_gene: TRBJ1-6; abundance: .; v_gene: TRBV27; CDR3aa: CASSFQKNSPLHF
j_gene: TRBJ1-2; abundance: .; v_gene: TRBV5-1; CDR3aa: CASSPATGRSYGYTF
j_gene: TRBJ1-2; abundance: once; v_gene: TRBV28; CDR3aa: CASSLGGPANYGYTF
j_gene: TRBJ2-1; abundance: .; v_gene: TRBV19; CDR3aa: CASSGTSGGRSSYNEQFF
j_gene: TRBJ2-7; abundance: .; v_gene: TRBV19; CDR3aa: CASSRGGSYEQYF
j_gene: TRBJ1-6; abundance: .; v_gene: TRBV25-1; CDR3aa: CASSEVQDSYNSPLHF
j_gene: TRBJ2-3; abundance: once; v_gene: TRBV13; CDR3aa: CASSFNGRGTDTQYF
j_gene: TRBJ2-1; abundance: once; v_gene: TRBV7-3; CDR3aa: CASSLLAGAEQFF
j_gene: TRBJ2-2; abundance: once; v_gene: TRBV18; CDR3aa: CASSPPSSGELFF
j_gene: TRBJ2-5; abundance: .; v_gene: TRBV10-3; CDR3aa: CAISADLDRGQETQYF
j_gene: TRBJ1-2; abundance: few; v_gene: TRBV7-2; CDR3aa: CASSKNRGQDYGYTF
j_gene: TRBJ2-1; abundance: .; v_gene: TRBV18; CDR3aa: CASSPQLAGANEQFF
j_gene: TRBJ1-1; abundance: .; v_gene: TRBV7-6; CDR3aa: CASSPGRQILNTEAFF